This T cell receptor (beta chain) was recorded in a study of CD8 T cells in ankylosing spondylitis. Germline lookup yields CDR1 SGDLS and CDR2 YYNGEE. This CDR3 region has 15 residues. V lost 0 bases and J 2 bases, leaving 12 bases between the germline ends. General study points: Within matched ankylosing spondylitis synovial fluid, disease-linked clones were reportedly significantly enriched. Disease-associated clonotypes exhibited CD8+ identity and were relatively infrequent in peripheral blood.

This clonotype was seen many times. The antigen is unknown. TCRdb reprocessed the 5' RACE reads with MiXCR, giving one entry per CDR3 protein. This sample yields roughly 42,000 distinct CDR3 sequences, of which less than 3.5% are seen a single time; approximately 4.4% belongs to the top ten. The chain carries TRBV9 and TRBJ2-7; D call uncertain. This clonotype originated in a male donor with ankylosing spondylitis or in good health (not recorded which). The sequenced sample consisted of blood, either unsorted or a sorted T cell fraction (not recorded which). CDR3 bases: TGTGCCAGCAGCGTAGTGCCGACGTCACCCTACGAGCAGTACTTC. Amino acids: CASSVVPTSPYEQYF.